These 29 T cell receptor beta chains came from one sample sequenced in a study of radiation and T cells in renal cell carcinoma. Data came from immunoSEQ multiplex PCR; TCRdb stores just in-frame clones and leaves some out. This table has about 8,100 clones, 55% to 65% appearing once. The treatment is: treatment-naive control, cytoreductive nephrectomy. This material consisted of tumor tissue, taken from a patient whose treatment was nephrectomy without radiotherapy. These receptors all stem from a man aged 60 to 75 with renal cell carcinoma.

The CDR3 protein is CASSLVWDQVGRGTEAFF. CDR3 sequence (DNA): TGTGCCAGCAGTTTAGTTTGGGATCAGGTGGGGAGGGGCACTGAAGCTTTCTTT. The chain links TRBV27 to TRBJ1-1; tentatively, D is TRBD1 (5 bases). Germline values: CDR1 MNHEY, CDR2 SMNVEV (reference sequence). V was trimmed by 2 bases and J by 4 bases, leaving 23 bases between them. The CDR3 is made up of 18 amino acids.

For this clone: Mismatch with germline at one junction end may stem from a read error. The V gene is TRBV7-7, the J gene TRBJ2-5, with no clear D. With the DNA end fitting TRBJ2-7 better, the J assignment may be wrong. Per germline, CDR1 SSHAT and CDR2 FNYEAQ (reference sequence). This CDR3 contains 12 residues. Here the CDR3 DNA reads TGTGCTAGCAGCTTAGCCCCATACGAGCAGTACTTC. This sequence encodes CASSLAPYEQYF.

CDR3 in amino acids: CAWGSAVEKLFF. The CDR3 DNA sequence: TGTGCCTGGGGGTCGGCAGTTGAAAAACTGTTTTTT. The chain employs TRBV30 and TRBJ1-4; D unresolved. Germline CDR1 reads GTSNPN; CDR2 reads SVGIG (reference sequence). V was trimmed by 5 bases and J by 7 bases, leaving 11 bases between them. The CDR3 totals 12 residues.

The V and J genes are TRBV5-4 and TRBJ2-2; 11 bases fit TRBD2. V shed 4 bases and J 5 bases; nucleotides not matched to a gene: 7. CDR3 length equals 16 residues. Germline CDR1 is SGHNT and CDR2 is YYREEE (reference sequence). The CDR3 region has the DNA TGTGCCAGCAGCCGAGGGCTAGCGGGAGGAACCGGGGAGCTGTTTTTT. Amino acids: CASSRGLAGGTGELFF.

This clone counts as large. The V and J genes are TRBV9 and TRBJ1-2; 9 positions agree with TRBD1. The V gene's germline CDR1 is SGDLS and CDR2 YYNGEE. This CDR3 comprises 14 residues. V shed 3 bases, J shed 6 bases, and the junction held 6 bases outside the gene matches. The CDR3: CASSAVTGGDGYTF. The CDR3 nucleotides read TGTGCCAGCAGCGCCGTTACAGGGGGCGATGGCTACACCTTC.

The V call is TRBV11-2, the J call TRBJ1-2; TRBD1 aligns across 10 bases. The CDR3 covers 16 residues. Trimming at V came to 0 bases and at J to 3 bases, leaving 4 bases not matched to a gene. Per germline, CDR1 SGHAT and CDR2 FQNNGV. The CDR3 bases are TGTGCCAGCAGCTTAGATGGACAGGGGGGCTACTATGGCTACACCTTC. Amino acid sequence: CASSLDGQGGYYGYTF.

This chain links TRBV5-6 with TRBJ1-5, with D possibly matching TRBD1 (5 bases). The CDR3 is 15 residues long. Trimming took 4 bases from V and 7 from J, leaving 18 bases between them. Germline loops: CDR1 SGHDT, CDR2 YYEEEE. The CDR3 region is CASSLRTSGKQPQHF. The CDR3 bases are TGTGCCAGCAGCCTCCGGACATCCGGTAAACAGCCCCAGCATTTT.

V gene TRBV7-2 combines with J gene TRBJ2-5, with D hard to call. Germline CDR1 is SGHTA and CDR2 is FQGNSA. CDR3 size: 15 residues. Trimming removed 5 bases from V and 4 bases from J, with 17 bases in between. The CDR3 is CASSTFRQVGETQYF. The CDR3 coding sequence is TGTGCCAGCAGCACCTTTCGACAAGTCGGAGAGACCCAGTACTTC.

This clone was observed a handful of times. The J gene is TRBJ1-1, the V gene TRBV29-1, with D uncertain. The germline V and J ends were trimmed by 7 bases and 0 bases, with 12 bases remaining between them. The CDR3 covers 13 residues. Germline V gene data show CDR1 as SQVTM and CDR2 as ANQGSEA. The CDR3 nucleotides read TGCAGCGCCGACCCAGGAATGAACACTGAAGCTTTCTTT. It encodes CSADPGMNTEAFF.

The rearrangement joins TRBV30 to TRBJ1-2; 8 nucleotides line up with TRBD1. Germline V lookup: CDR1 GTSNPN, CDR2 SVGIG (reference sequence). There are 12 residues in the CDR3. J gave up 2 bases and V 4 bases, and 0 bases lay outside the gene matches. The CDR3 DNA reads as TGTGCCTGGACAGGGGGCAACTATGGCTACACCTTC. Protein: CAWTGGNYGYTF.

V and J are TRBV7-2 and TRBJ2-3; D might be TRBD2 (5 bases). The CDR3 is 15 amino acids. With 6 bases removed from V and 3 bases from J, the gap between germline ends came to 16 bases. CDR1 and CDR2 from the germline V gene are SGHTA and FQGNSA. The CDR3 coding sequence is TGTGCCAGCAGGCCCGACTTGGGGAGTACAGATACGCAGTATTTT. Translation gives CASRPDLGSTDTQYF. The whole variable domain, filled in from reference TRBV7-2 and TRBJ2-3, reads GAGVSQSPSNKVTEKGKDVELRCDPISGHTALYWYRQSLGQGLEFLIYFQGNSAPDKSGLPSDRFSAERTGGSVSTLTIQRTQQEDSAVYLCASRPDLGSTDTQYFGPGTRLTVL.

The gene calls are TRBV13 and TRBJ1-1; TRBD1 might be the D (5 bases). The CDR3 totals 12 residues. Germline V gene data show CDR1 as PRHDT and CDR2 as FYEKMQ (reference sequence). V dropped 5 bases and J dropped 6 bases, with 10 bases sitting between them. The CDR3 sequence: CASSPRGAEAFF. The CDR3 coding sequence is TGTGCCAGCAGCCCCCGGGGGGCTGAAGCTTTCTTT.

The rearrangement links TRBV7-8 to TRBJ2-7; the match to TRBD1 covers 10 bases. Trimming took 1 base from V and 2 from J; bases not matched to a gene: 2. The CDR3 is made up of 15 amino acids. Germline V gene lookup returns CDR1 SGHVS and CDR2 FQNEAQ. The CDR3 sequence: CASSLGGTGAYEQYF. CDR3 nucleotides: TGTGCCAGCAGCTTAGGTGGGACAGGGGCCTACGAGCAGTACTTC.

The chain has TRBV27 and TRBJ1-1; tentative D call: TRBD1 (5 bases). Germline assignment: CDR1 MNHEY and CDR2 SMNVEV (reference sequence). This CDR3 comprises 12 residues. V lost 6 bases to trimming and J lost 11 bases, with 16 bases between them. The CDR3 nucleotides read TGTGCCAGCAGCCCCCTCGGGGGTGGGGCTTTCTTT. It codes for CASSPLGGGAFF.

This clone was observed a handful of times. This chain's CDR3 is CASSLALAGVSEQYF. The CDR3 DNA is TGTGCCAGCAGCTTAGCGCTAGCGGGAGTGTCCGAGCAGTACTTC. The V call is TRBV7-9, the J call TRBJ2-7, with 10 bases aligning to TRBD2. V shed 0 bases, J shed 6 bases, and the junction held 5 bases outside the gene matches. CDR1 SEHNR and CDR2 FQNEAQ come from the germline V gene (reference sequence). The CDR3 is 15 amino acids.

This clone was picked up a small number of times. This chain uses TRBV6-6 with TRBJ1-4, with D possibly TRBD1 on 5 matching bases. The germline V gene encodes CDR1 MNHNY and CDR2 SVGAGI (reference sequence). The V and J ends lost 5 bases and 4 bases respectively, with 14 bases between them. The CDR3 is 15 residues long. The DNA for the CDR3 is TGTGCCAGCAGTCCCTCGGGGCAGCTTAATGAAAAACTGTTTTTT. This codes for CASSPSGQLNEKLFF.

The rearrangement links TRBV18 to TRBJ1-3; D ambiguous. The CDR3 length is 16 residues. Germline CDR1 KGHSH, CDR2 LQKENI. V dropped 2 bases and J dropped 2 bases, with 13 bases sitting between them. The CDR3 here is CASSPDLRETGNTIYF. In nucleotides, the CDR3 is TGTGCCAGCTCACCAGATTTGAGAGAGACTGGAAACACCATATATTTT.

V is TRBV5-6 and J is TRBJ2-4; a weak D match, TRBD1 (7 bases). With 2 bases removed from V and 8 bases from J, the gap between germline ends came to 11 bases. This CDR3 has 13 residues. Germline V gives CDR1 SGHDT, CDR2 YYEEEE. CDR3: CASSFQGEDIQYF. CDR3 DNA: TGTGCCAGCAGCTTCCAGGGGGAGGACATTCAGTACTTC.

The chain recombines TRBV5-1 with TRBJ2-3; a weak D match, TRBD1 (6 bases). V was cut by 0 bases and J by 4 bases, with 15 bases left in between. The germline V gene encodes CDR1 SGHRS and CDR2 YFSETQ. This CDR3 has 16 amino acids. The CDR3 region is CASSLAHRANADTQYF. The CDR3 DNA follows: TGCGCCAGCAGCTTGGCCCACAGGGCGAATGCAGATACGCAGTATTTT.

Concerning this clone: At one boundary the junction diverges from the germline segment, which might be a read error. J is TRBJ2-1 and V is TRBV10-3; 7 positions agree with TRBD1. The CDR3 extends over 15 amino acids. The germline gives CDR1 ENHRY, CDR2 SYGVKD. DNA of the CDR3: TGTGCCATCAGAGAGTCCGGGACAGATTACAATGAGCAGTTCTTC. Translating it yields CAIRESGTDYNEQFF.

This clone was observed a handful of times. The chain carries TRBV6-5 and TRBJ1-1; D might be TRBD1 (5 bases). V was clipped by 9 bases and J by 7 bases, with 18 bases between them. CDR1 MNHEY and CDR2 SVGAGI come from the germline V gene. The CDR3 extends over 13 amino acids. As DNA, the CDR3 is TGTGCCAGTTTGCAACCGGGGGTCCTTGAAGCTTTCTTT. Its translation is CASLQPGVLEAFF.

The chain couples TRBV28 to TRBJ2-3; D may correspond to TRBD1 or TRBD2 (5 bases each). The V end lost 3 bases, the J end lost 4 bases, and 14 bases lay between the germline ends. The CDR3 loop spans 15 amino acids. CDR1 and CDR2 from the germline V gene are MDHEN and SYDVKM. The CDR3 protein is CASSFNPGRADTQYF. DNA of the CDR3: TGTGCCAGCAGTTTTAATCCAGGGAGAGCAGATACGCAGTATTTT. The full variable domain, in which reference TRBV28 and TRBJ2-3 provide the parts outside the CDR3, is DVKVTQSSRYLVKRTGEKVFLECVQDMDHENMFWYRQDPGLGLRLIYFSYDVKMKEKGDIPEGYSVSREKKERFSLILESASTNQTSMYLCASSFNPGRADTQYFGPGTRLTVL.

This chain links TRBV6-1 with TRBJ2-7, with D possibly TRBD1 on 6 matching bases. CDR1 MNHNS and CDR2 SASEGT come from the germline V gene. V lost 5 bases and J lost 0, with 11 bases in between. The length of the CDR3 is 14 residues. The CDR3 here is CASSHRDNSYEQYF. Written as DNA, the CDR3 is TGTGCCAGCAGTCACCGGGACAACTCCTACGAGCAGTACTTC.

The V call is TRBV6-1, the J call TRBJ1-4; D perhaps matches TRBD1 (6 bases). V lost 0 bases to trimming and J lost 7 bases, with 15 bases between them. The germline CDR1 and CDR2 sequences are MNHNS and SASEGT. The CDR3 extends over 16 amino acids. CDR3 in DNA: TGTGCCAGCAGTGAAGCTACCACAGGAGGGGGTGAAAAACTGTTTTTT. The encoded protein is CASSEATTGGGEKLFF.

The chain couples TRBV4-3 to TRBJ2-7; D is undetermined. In germline, CDR1 is LGHNA, CDR2 YSLEER. Trimming stripped 0 bases from V and 0 bases from J, with 6 bases between. The CDR3 contains 14 residues. The CDR3 bases are TGCGCCAGCAGCCAAGATCCGACCTCCTACGAGCAGTACTTC. It specifies CASSQDPTSYEQYF.

The chain recombines TRBV6-1 with TRBJ2-3; 12 nucleotides match TRBD2. The germline V gene encodes CDR1 MNHNS and CDR2 SASEGT. V lost 4 bases and J lost 4; bases outside the gene matches: 6. The CDR3 is 16 amino acids. The CDR3 nucleotides are TGTGCCAGCAGTGTTCCTAGCGGGAGGGATGCAGATACGCAGTATTTT. This codes for CASSVPSGRDADTQYF.

This clone was seen once. The genes are TRBV27 and TRBJ2-1; 10 nucleotides line up with TRBD1. CDR1 MNHEY and CDR2 SMNVEV come from the germline V gene (reference sequence). After removal of 8 bases from V and 3 bases from J, the junction contained 7 bases not matched to a gene. The CDR3 runs 15 residues. Written as DNA, the CDR3 is TGTGCCAGCGGCCCCCGGGACAGGGGCTACAATGAGCAGTTCTTC. Protein sequence: CASGPRDRGYNEQFF.

The gene calls are TRBV21-1 and TRBJ1-1. TRBV21-1 is given as a pseudogene. This CDR3 contains 15 residues. The CDR3 sequence is CASTYLNGENTEAFF. The CDR3 DNA is TGTGCCAGCACCTACCTGAATGGAGAGAACACTGAAGCTTTCTTT.

The CDR3 DNA reads TGTGCCAGCAGTTCGGCCTCCTCCTATGGCTACACCTTC. This translates into CASSSASSYGYTF. The chain links TRBV27 to TRBJ1-2; D not certain. V lost 4 bases and J lost 4, with 10 bases in between. CDR3 length equals 13 residues. Germline V gene data show CDR1 as MNHEY and CDR2 as SMNVEV (reference sequence).